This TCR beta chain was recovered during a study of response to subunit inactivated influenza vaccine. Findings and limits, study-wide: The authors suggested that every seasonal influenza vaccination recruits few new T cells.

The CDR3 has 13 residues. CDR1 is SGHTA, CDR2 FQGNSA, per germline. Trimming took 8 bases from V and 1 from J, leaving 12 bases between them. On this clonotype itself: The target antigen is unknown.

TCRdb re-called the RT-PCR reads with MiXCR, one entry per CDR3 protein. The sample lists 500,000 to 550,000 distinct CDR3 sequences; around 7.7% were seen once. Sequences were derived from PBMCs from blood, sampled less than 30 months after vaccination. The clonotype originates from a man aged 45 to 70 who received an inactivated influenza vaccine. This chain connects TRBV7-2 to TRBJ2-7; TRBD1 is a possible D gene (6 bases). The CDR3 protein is CASRSRGSYEQYF. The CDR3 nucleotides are TGTGCCAGCCGGTCTAGGGGGTCCTACGAGCAGTACTTC. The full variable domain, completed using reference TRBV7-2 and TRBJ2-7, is GAGVSQSPSNKVTEKGKDVELRCDPISGHTALYWYRQSLGQGLEFLIYFQGNSAPDKSGLPSDRFSAERTGGSVSTLTIQRTQQEDSAVYLCASRSRGSYEQYFGPGTRLTVT.